One and the same sample provided the 28 T cell receptor beta chains below, sequenced in a study of blood T cell repertoires in COVID-19. Produced via immunoSEQ multiplex PCR; TCRdb's table is partial and in-frame only. The data show about 280,000 clones, with just over 85% seen just once and 3% held by the top ten. The sample comprised peripheral blood. These receptors all stem from a young woman with active or convalescent COVID-19.

The V call is TRBV3-1 (or the pseudogene TRBV3-2), the J call TRBJ1-1; no clear D. The CDR3 consists of 12 residues. CDR1 and CDR2 from the germline V gene are LGHDT and YNNKEL (reference sequence). Trimming took 1 base from V and 11 from J, leaving 11 bases between them. CDR3 amino acids: CASSQGGEHAFF. CDR3 in DNA: TGTGCCAGCAGCCAAGGGGGAGAGCATGCTTTCTTT.

The chain employs TRBV7-3 and TRBJ1-1; D remains ambiguous. V lost 1 base and J lost 0, with 9 bases in between. In germline, CDR1 is SGHTA, CDR2 FQGTGA. This CDR3 has 15 amino acids. CDR3 sequence (DNA): TGTGCCAGCAGCTTAATACCTTACATGAACACTGAAGCTTTCTTT. Amino acid sequence: CASSLIPYMNTEAFF.

The table lists this clone with a few counts. The chain recombines TRBV5-4 with TRBJ2-7; 11 bases are a match to TRBD2. J lost 2 bases, V lost 2 bases, and 3 bases had no gene match. The germline V gene has CDR1 SGHNT and CDR2 YYREEE (reference sequence). The CDR3 is made up of 15 amino acids. CDR3 amino acids: CASSLSGLAAYEQYF. The CDR3 nucleotides read TGTGCCAGCAGCTTATCGGGACTAGCGGCCTACGAGCAGTACTTC.

As DNA, the CDR3 is TGCGCCAGCAGCCACTCGGACAGGACCGGGACTGAAGCTTTCTTT. Translation: CASSHSDRTGTEAFF. The genes are TRBV4-3 and TRBJ1-1; TRBD1 matches 7 bases. The CDR3 consists of 15 residues. With V trimmed by 3 bases and J by 5 bases, 9 bases remained unmatched. The germline CDR1 and CDR2 sequences are LGHNA and YSLEER.

The V and J genes are TRBV6-6 and TRBJ2-3, with 10 bases identical to TRBD2. V shed 5 bases and J 0 bases; nucleotides not matched to a gene: 11. The CDR3 is 18 amino acids. The germline CDR1 and CDR2 sequences are MNHNY and SVGAGI (reference sequence). In DNA, the CDR3 is TGTGCCAGCAGTCGTAGCGGGGGGTTCCCTACTAGCACAGATACGCAGTATTTT. Residues: CASSRSGGFPTSTDTQYF.

This chain uses TRBV29-1 with TRBJ1-1; 8 bases line up with TRBD1. Germline V lookup: CDR1 SQVTM, CDR2 ANQGSEA. The CDR3 sequence is 17 residues long. J lost 0 bases, V lost 6 bases, and 15 bases had no gene match. The CDR3 DNA reads as TGCAGCGTCCACTTAGGACAGGGACGGTTCGTGAACACTGAAGCTTTCTTT. The encoded protein is CSVHLGQGRFVNTEAFF.

This chain connects TRBV6-5 to TRBJ2-1; D gene unclear. The germline V and J ends were trimmed by 2 bases and 7 bases, with 12 bases remaining between them. Germline CDR1 MNHEY, CDR2 SVGAGI. This CDR3 region has 14 residues. CDR3 amino acids: CASSYTLSGNEQFF. DNA of the CDR3: TGTGCCAGCAGTTACACCTTGAGTGGTAATGAGCAGTTCTTC.

The genes are TRBV10-3 and TRBJ2-1; perhaps TRBD1 as D (6 bases). This CDR3 region has 14 residues. Per the germline V gene, CDR1 is ENHRY and CDR2 is SYGVKD. The ends were cut back, 5 bases at V and 4 bases at J, with 12 bases in the middle. The CDR3 loop reads CAISTGTFYNEQFF. The CDR3 DNA reads as TGTGCCATCAGTACCGGGACATTTTACAATGAGCAGTTCTTC.

The chain is built from TRBV7-9 and TRBJ2-7, with 16 positions matching TRBD2. The ends lost 3 bases at V and 6 bases at J; junction bases unmatched: 5. Germline V gene lookup returns CDR1 SEHNR and CDR2 FQNEAQ (reference sequence). The CDR3 covers 16 residues. The CDR3 DNA reads as TGTGCCAGCAGCTTTGGGACTAGCGGGGGGGCAGGCGAGCAGTACTTC. Its protein product is CASSFGTSGGAGEQYF.

This chain joins TRBV6-4 and TRBJ1-1; D is possibly TRBD1 (6 bases). Trimming pared 11 bases from V and 2 bases from J, leaving 21 bases between. The germline gives CDR1 MRHNA, CDR2 SNTAGT. The length of the CDR3 is 15 residues. CDR3 region: CAGGRGVQGNTEAFF. The DNA for the CDR3 is TGTGCCGGCGGGAGGGGCGTACAGGGTAACACTGAAGCTTTCTTT.

The chain recombines TRBV3-1 (or the pseudogene TRBV3-2) with TRBJ1-3; D gene uncertain. The CDR3 is 17 residues long. CDR1 is LGHDT and CDR2 is YNNKEL in the germline V gene (reference sequence). Trimming removed 0 bases from V and 0 bases from J, with 12 bases in between. The CDR3 loop is CASSQDVAGSSGNTIYF. CDR3 in DNA: TGTGCCAGCAGCCAAGATGTAGCGGGGTCCTCTGGAAACACCATATATTTT.

The V and J genes are TRBV30 and TRBJ1-2; 12 bases are a match to TRBD1. This CDR3 spans 14 amino acids. The ends lost 3 bases at V and 8 bases at J; junction bases unmatched: 7. Germline V lookup: CDR1 GTSNPN, CDR2 SVGIG (reference sequence). CDR3 region: CAWSHRDRGHGYTF. CDR3 DNA sequence: TGTGCCTGGAGCCACCGGGACAGGGGGCACGGCTACACCTTC.

The chain has TRBV5-1 and TRBJ1-3; D remains ambiguous. Germline CDR1 SGHRS, CDR2 YFSETQ. CDR3 length: 16 amino acids. V was clipped by 4 bases and J by 3 bases, with 17 bases between them. DNA of the CDR3: TGCGCCAGCAGCGGAGACCGGGGTGGGTTTGGAAACACCATATATTTT. This encodes CASSGDRGGFGNTIYF.

In DNA form, the CDR3 reads TGTGCCAGCAGTCCAACGCTGGGACAGGGGGTCAGAGGCATTCAGTACTTC. Translated, it gives CASSPTLGQGVRGIQYF. The chain carries TRBV27 and TRBJ2-4, with 11 bases that match TRBD1. The CDR3 sequence is 17 residues long. Trimming at V came to 5 bases and at J to 9 bases, leaving 15 bases not matched to a gene. Germline CDR1 and CDR2: MNHEY and SMNVEV (reference sequence).

The chain carries TRBV7-2 and TRBJ1-1; 7 bases align to TRBD1. Germline assignment: CDR1 SGHTA and CDR2 FQGNSA. This CDR3 is 14 amino acids long. V dropped 6 bases and J dropped 0; count of bases not matched to a gene: 4. The DNA for the CDR3 is TGTGCCAGCAGACCCGGGACAGTGAACACTGAAGCTTTCTTT. This codes for CASRPGTVNTEAFF.

The V and J genes are TRBV6-5 and TRBJ2-5; 8 positions agree with TRBD1. The CDR3 sequence is 14 residues long. With 6 bases clipped from V and 4 bases from J, the junction kept 7 bases outside the gene matches. CDR1 is MNHEY and CDR2 is SVGAGI in the germline V gene. DNA for the CDR3: TGTGCCAGCAGCCAGGGGGCGTTTGGAGAGACCCAGTACTTC. It yields the protein CASSQGAFGETQYF.

The rearrangement joins TRBV5-4 to TRBJ2-3; TRBD2 agrees at 13 bases. Unmatched junction bases numbered 3, after V lost 3 bases and J lost 2 bases. This CDR3 is 16 amino acids long. Germline values: CDR1 SGHNT, CDR2 YYREEE (reference sequence). CDR3 sequence reads: CASSSGLAGFTDTQYF. Written as DNA, the CDR3 is TGTGCCAGCAGCTCGGGACTAGCGGGATTCACAGATACGCAGTATTTT.

This rearrangement joins TRBV20-1 to TRBJ2-5, with D hard to call. Germline CDR1 is DFQATT and CDR2 is SNEGSKA (reference sequence). The V end lost 3 bases, the J end lost 4 bases, and 6 bases lay between the germline ends. The CDR3 has 11 residues. For the CDR3, the DNA is TGCAGTGCTAGTAGAGCAGAGACCCAGTACTTC. Its translation: CSASRAETQYF.

The chain has TRBV4-3 and TRBJ1-4, with 9 bases lining up with TRBD1. The CDR3 totals 16 residues. V shed 2 bases and J 3 bases; nucleotides not matched to a gene: 4. The germline V gene has CDR1 LGHNA and CDR2 YSLEER. CDR3 loop: CASSQTQGAANEKLFF. The CDR3 DNA reads TGCGCCAGCAGCCAAACACAGGGGGCCGCTAATGAAAAACTGTTTTTT.

V usage is TRBV28 and J usage is TRBJ1-4; a weak D match, TRBD1 (6 bases). Trimming shortened V by 5 bases and J by 10 bases, and 17 bases separated the two germline ends. Germline CDR1 MDHEN, CDR2 SYDVKM. The CDR3 is 14 residues long. The DNA for the CDR3 is TGTGCCAGCAGTCGTTCAGGGGTTTTTGGAAAACTGTTTTTT. This translates into CASSRSGVFGKLFF.

The chain links TRBV12-3 or TRBV12-4 to TRBJ2-1, with D unresolved. Trimming cost V 6 bases and J 8 bases, with 8 bases left between them. CDR3 length: 11 residues. The CDR3 bases are TGTGCCAGCAGCCGGTGGTATGAGCAGTTCTTC. Protein sequence: CASSRWYEQFF.

J is TRBJ1-6 and V is TRBV10-3; 8 nucleotides line up with TRBD1. Per the germline V gene, CDR1 is ENHRY and CDR2 is SYGVKD. CDR3 length: 15 amino acids. With V trimmed by 8 bases and J by 6 bases, 9 bases remained unmatched. The CDR3 nucleotides are TGTGCCATCGGTCCGGGGGACAGGCTTAATTCACCCCTCCACTTT. Its translation is CAIGPGDRLNSPLHF.

V usage is TRBV30 and J usage is TRBJ2-5, with D possibly matching TRBD2 (6 bases). Germline V gives CDR1 GTSNPN, CDR2 SVGIG (reference sequence). V was clipped by 2 bases and J by 0 bases, with 7 bases between them. The CDR3 totals 13 residues. CDR3 in DNA: TGTGCCTGGAGTCGGGGGAACCAAGAGACCCAGTACTTC. It encodes CAWSRGNQETQYF.

The chain employs TRBV2 and TRBJ1-5; 7 nucleotides line up with TRBD1. Trimming removed 6 bases from V and 3 bases from J; junction bases left unmatched: 5. The germline V gene has CDR1 SNHLY and CDR2 FYNNEI. The CDR3 length is 14 residues. The CDR3: CASSLQGDNQPQHF. The CDR3 bases are TGTGCCAGCAGCCTGCAGGGGGACAATCAGCCCCAGCATTTT.

The V call is TRBV6-6, the J call TRBJ2-1; weak D call: TRBD2 (5 bases). From germline, CDR1 is MNHNY and CDR2 SVGAGI (reference sequence). V was cut by 4 bases and J by 5 bases, with 12 bases left in between. This CDR3 spans 14 amino acids. This CDR3 reads CASSSIGENNEQFF. The CDR3 region has the DNA TGTGCCAGCAGTTCCATCGGGGAGAACAATGAGCAGTTCTTC.

This rearrangement joins TRBV6-6 to TRBJ2-3; D unresolved. Trimming stripped 5 bases from V and 7 bases from J, with 13 bases between. The CDR3 is 13 residues long. Germline loops: CDR1 MNHNY, CDR2 SVGAGI (reference sequence). The CDR3 spells CASSPMQAYTQYF. The CDR3 bases are TGTGCCAGCAGTCCAATGCAGGCCTATACGCAGTATTTT.

The chain recombines TRBV21-1 with TRBJ1-5; no check of the table's D call, TRBD1, against the DNA was made. TRBV21-1 is a recognized pseudogene. The CDR3 extends over 18 amino acids. The CDR3: CASSGGGQDFRVNQPQHF. The CDR3 DNA reads as TGTGCCAGCAGCGGGGGGGGACAGGATTTTCGGGTCAATCAGCCCCAGCATTTT.

V is TRBV18 and J is TRBJ2-1, with a possible D match to TRBD2 (6 bases). V was cut by 6 bases and J by 1 base, with 16 bases left in between. CDR3 length equals 16 residues. Germline assignment: CDR1 KGHSH and CDR2 LQKENI. This CDR3 reads CASSPPTGLSYNEQFF. CDR3 bases: TGTGCCAGCTCCCCGCCGACGGGACTTTCCTACAATGAGCAGTTCTTC.